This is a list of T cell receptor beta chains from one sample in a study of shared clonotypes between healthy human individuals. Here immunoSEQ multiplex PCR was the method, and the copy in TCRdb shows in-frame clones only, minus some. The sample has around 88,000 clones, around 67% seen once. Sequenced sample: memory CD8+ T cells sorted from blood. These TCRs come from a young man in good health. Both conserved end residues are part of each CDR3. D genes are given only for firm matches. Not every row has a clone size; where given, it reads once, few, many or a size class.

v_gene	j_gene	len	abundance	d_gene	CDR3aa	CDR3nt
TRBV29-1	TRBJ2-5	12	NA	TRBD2	CSVGLAGETQYF	TGCAGCGTTGGACTAGCGGGAGAGACCCAGTACTTC
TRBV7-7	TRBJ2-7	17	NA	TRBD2	CAAAEYGREGSSYEQYF	TGTGCAGCAGCCGAATATGGAAGGGAGGGGAGCTCCTACGAGCAGTACTTC
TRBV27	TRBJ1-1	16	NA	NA	CASAGREPEMNTEAFF	TGTGCCAGCGCGGGCAGGGAGCCTGAAATGAACACTGAAGCTTTCTTT
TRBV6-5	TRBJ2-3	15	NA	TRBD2	CASSLAGGGTDTQYF	TGTGCCAGCAGTCTAGCGGGAGGAGGCACAGATACGCAGTATTTT
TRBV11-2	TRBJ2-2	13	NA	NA	CASRPYMDGELFF	TGTGCCAGCAGGCCTTATATGGACGGGGAGCTGTTTTTT
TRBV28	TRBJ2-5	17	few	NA	CASSWDTGGEDQETQYF	TGTGCCAGCAGTTGGGATACAGGGGGGGAGGACCAAGAGACCCAGTACTTC
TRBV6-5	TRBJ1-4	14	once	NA	CASSYALQGEKLFF	TGTGCCAGCAGTTACGCGTTACAGGGAGAAAAACTGTTTTTT
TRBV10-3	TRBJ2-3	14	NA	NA	CAISVAVSTDTQYF	TGTGCCATCAGTGTCGCCGTTTCCACAGATACGCAGTATTTT
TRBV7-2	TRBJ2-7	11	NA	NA	CASSLGAEQYF	TGTGCCAGCAGCTTAGGAGCCGAGCAGTACTTC
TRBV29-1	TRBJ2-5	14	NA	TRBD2	CSVEPLAGEETQYF	TGCAGCGTTGAACCCCTGGCGGGAGAAGAGACCCAGTACTTC
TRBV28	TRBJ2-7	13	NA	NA	CASGPRDNYEQYF	TGTGCCAGCGGCCCCCGGGACAACTACGAGCAGTACTTC
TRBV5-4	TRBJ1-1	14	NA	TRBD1	CASSFRDSNTEAFF	TGTGCCAGCAGCTTCCGGGACAGTAACACTGAAGCTTTCTTT
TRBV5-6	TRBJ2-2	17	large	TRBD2	CASSLLSGRADTGELFF	TGTGCCAGCAGCTTGCTTAGCGGGAGGGCCGACACCGGGGAGCTGTTTTTT
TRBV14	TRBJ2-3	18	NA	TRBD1	CASSKPPGTGGFGDTQYF	TGTGCCAGCAGCAAGCCTCCCGGGACAGGGGGCTTTGGAGATACGCAGTATTTT
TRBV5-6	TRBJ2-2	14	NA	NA	CASSFISGPGELFF	TGTGCCAGCAGCTTCATTTCCGGGCCCGGGGAGCTGTTTTTT
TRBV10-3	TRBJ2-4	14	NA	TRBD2	CAISGTSGGDIQYF	TGTGCCATCAGTGGGACTAGCGGCGGAGACATTCAGTACTTC
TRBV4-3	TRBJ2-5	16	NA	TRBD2	CASSQGVSGSLETQYF	TGCGCCAGCAGCCAAGGAGTGAGCGGGAGCCTGGAGACCCAGTACTTC
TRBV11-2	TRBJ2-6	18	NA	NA	CASSAALKATKSGQRLTF	TGTGCCAGCAGCGCCGCTCTAAAAGCAACAAAGTCGGGCCAACGTCTGACTTTC
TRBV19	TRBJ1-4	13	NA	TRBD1	CASNRDRGEKLFF	TGTGCCAGTAACCGGGACAGGGGTGAAAAACTGTTTTTT
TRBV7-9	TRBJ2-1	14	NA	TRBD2	CASSLYTGGDEQFF	TGTGCCAGCAGCTTATACACGGGAGGTGATGAGCAGTTCTTC
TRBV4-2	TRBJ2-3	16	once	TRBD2	CASSQTGTNAGDTQYF	TGTGCCAGCAGCCAAACCGGGACTAATGCTGGAGATACGCAGTATTTT
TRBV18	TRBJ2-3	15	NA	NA	CASSPWDSGTDTQYF	TGTGCCAGCTCACCGTGGGACTCAGGCACAGATACGCAGTATTTT
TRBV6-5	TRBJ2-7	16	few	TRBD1	CASSYYAGGQQKGQYF	TGTGCCAGCAGTTACTACGCTGGGGGACAGCAAAAGGGGCAGTACTTC